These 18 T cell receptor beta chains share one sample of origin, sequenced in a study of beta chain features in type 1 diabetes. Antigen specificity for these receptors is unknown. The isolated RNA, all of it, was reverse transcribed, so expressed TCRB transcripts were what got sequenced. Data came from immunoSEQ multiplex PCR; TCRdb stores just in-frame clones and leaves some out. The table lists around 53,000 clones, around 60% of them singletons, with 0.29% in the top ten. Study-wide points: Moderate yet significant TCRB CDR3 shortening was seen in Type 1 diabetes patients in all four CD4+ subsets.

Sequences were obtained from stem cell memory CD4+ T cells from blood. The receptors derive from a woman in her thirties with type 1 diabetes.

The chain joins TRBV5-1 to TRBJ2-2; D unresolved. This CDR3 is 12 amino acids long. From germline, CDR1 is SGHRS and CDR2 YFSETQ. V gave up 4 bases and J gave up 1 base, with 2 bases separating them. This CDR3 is CASSQNTGELFF. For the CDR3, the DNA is TGCGCCAGCAGCCAGAACACCGGGGAGCTGTTTTTT.

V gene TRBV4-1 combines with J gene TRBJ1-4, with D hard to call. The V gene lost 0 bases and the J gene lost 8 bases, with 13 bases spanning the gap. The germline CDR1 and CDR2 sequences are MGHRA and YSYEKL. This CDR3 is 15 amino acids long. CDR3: CASSQERPAFEKLFF. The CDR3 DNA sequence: TGCGCCAGCAGCCAAGAGAGGCCAGCTTTCGAAAAACTGTTTTTT.

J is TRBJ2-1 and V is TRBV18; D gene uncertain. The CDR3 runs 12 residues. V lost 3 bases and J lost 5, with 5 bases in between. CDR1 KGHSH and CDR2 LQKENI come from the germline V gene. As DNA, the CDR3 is TGTGCCAGCTCACCTCGAGACAATGAGCAGTTCTTC. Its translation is CASSPRDNEQFF.

The CDR3 spells CASSSSSYEQYF. Here the CDR3 DNA reads TGTGCCAGCAGCTCCTCCTCCTACGAGCAGTACTTC. This rearrangement joins TRBV11-2 to TRBJ2-7; D unresolved. CDR1 and CDR2 from the germline V gene are SGHAT and FQNNGV. With 4 bases removed from V and 0 bases from J, the gap between germline ends came to 4 bases. The CDR3 is made up of 12 amino acids.

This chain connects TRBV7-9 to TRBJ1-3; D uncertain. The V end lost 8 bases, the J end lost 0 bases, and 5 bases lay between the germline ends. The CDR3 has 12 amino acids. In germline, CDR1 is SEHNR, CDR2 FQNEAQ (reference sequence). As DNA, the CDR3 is TGTGCCAGCGGAGCCTCTGGAAACACCATATATTTT. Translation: CASGASGNTIYF. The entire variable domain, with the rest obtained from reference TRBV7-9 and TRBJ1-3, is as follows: DTGVSQNPRHKITKRGQNVTFRCDPISEHNRLYWYRQTLGQGPEFLTYFQNEAQLEKSRLLSDRFSAERPKGSFSTLEIQRTEQGDSAMYLCASGASGNTIYFGEGSWLTVV.

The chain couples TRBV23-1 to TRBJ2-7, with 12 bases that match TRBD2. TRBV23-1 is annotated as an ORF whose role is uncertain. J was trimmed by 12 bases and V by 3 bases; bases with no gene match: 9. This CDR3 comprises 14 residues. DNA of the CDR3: TGCGCCAGCAGTCAGGCCGGGACTAGCGGGTCGTGGTACTTC. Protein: CASSQAGTSGSWYF.

In DNA, the CDR3 is TGTGCCAGCAGCTTCGGTTCCAGCGGCCAAGAGACCCAGTACTTC. Translation: CASSFGSSGQETQYF. This chain links TRBV11-1 with TRBJ2-5; tentatively, D is TRBD2 (5 bases). V lost 3 bases, J lost 1 base, and 12 bases lay in between. The CDR3 sequence is 15 residues long. In germline, CDR1 is SGHAT, CDR2 FQDESV (reference sequence).

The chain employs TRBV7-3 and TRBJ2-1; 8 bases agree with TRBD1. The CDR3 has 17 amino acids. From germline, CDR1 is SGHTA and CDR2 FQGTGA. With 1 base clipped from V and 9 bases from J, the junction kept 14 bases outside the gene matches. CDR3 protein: CASSLKPGTGRSGEQFF. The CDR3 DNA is TGTGCCAGCAGCTTAAAGCCCGGGACAGGCCGATCGGGTGAGCAGTTCTTC. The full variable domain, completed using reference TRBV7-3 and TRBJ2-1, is GAGVSQTPSNKVTEKGKYVELRCDPISGHTALYWYRQSLGQGPEFLIYFQGTGAADDSGLPNDRFFAVRPEGSVSTLKIQRTERGDSAVYLCASSLKPGTGRSGEQFFGPGTRLTVL.

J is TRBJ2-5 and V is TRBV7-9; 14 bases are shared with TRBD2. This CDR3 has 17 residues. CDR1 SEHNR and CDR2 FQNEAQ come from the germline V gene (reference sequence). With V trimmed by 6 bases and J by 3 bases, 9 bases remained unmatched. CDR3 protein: CASSRLAGGRSEETQYF. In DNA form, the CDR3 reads TGTGCCAGCAGTAGACTAGCGGGAGGGCGGTCGGAAGAGACCCAGTACTTC. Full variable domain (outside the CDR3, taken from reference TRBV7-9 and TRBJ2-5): DTGVSQNPRHKITKRGQNVTFRCDPISEHNRLYWYRQTLGQGPEFLTYFQNEAQLEKSRLLSDRFSAERPKGSFSTLEIQRTEQGDSAMYLCASSRLAGGRSEETQYFGPGTRLLVL.

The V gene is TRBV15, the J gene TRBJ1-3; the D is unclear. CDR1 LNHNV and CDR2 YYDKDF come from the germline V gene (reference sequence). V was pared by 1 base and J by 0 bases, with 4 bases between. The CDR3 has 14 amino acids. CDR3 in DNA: TGTGCCACCAGCAGAGTAATCTCTGGAAACACCATATATTTT. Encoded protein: CATSRVISGNTIYF. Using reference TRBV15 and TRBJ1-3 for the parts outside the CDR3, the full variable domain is DAMVIQNPRYQVTQFGKPVTLSCSQTLNHNVMYWYQQKSSQAPKLLFHYYDKDFNNEADTPDNFQSRRPNTSFCFLDIRSPGLGDTAMYLCATSRVISGNTIYFGEGSWLTVV.

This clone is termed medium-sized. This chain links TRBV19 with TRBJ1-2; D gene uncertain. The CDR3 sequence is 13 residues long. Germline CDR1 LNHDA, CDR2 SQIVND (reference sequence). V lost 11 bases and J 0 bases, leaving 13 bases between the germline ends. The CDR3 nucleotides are TGTGCCGTGGAGGACCGAGCTAACTATGGCTACACCTTC. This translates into CAVEDRANYGYTF. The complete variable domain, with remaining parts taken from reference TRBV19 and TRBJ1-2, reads DGGITQSPKYLFRKEGQNVTLSCEQNLNHDAMYWYRQDPGQGLRLIYYSQIVNDFQKGDIAEGYSVSREKKESFPLTVTSAQKNPTAFYLCAVEDRANYGYTFGSGTRLTVV.

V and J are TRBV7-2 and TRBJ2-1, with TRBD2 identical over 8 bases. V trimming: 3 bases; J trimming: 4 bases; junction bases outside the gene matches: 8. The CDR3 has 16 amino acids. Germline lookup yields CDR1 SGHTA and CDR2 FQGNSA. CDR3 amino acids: CASSFVATSGYNEQFF. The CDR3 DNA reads TGTGCCAGCAGCTTTGTCGCAACTAGCGGATACAATGAGCAGTTCTTC.

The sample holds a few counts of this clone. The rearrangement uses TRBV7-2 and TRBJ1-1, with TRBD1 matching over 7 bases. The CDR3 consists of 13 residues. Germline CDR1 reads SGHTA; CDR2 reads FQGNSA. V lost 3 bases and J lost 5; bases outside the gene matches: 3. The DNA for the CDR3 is TGTGCCAGCAGCTTTCAGGGGGATACTGAAGCTTTCTTT. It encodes CASSFQGDTEAFF.

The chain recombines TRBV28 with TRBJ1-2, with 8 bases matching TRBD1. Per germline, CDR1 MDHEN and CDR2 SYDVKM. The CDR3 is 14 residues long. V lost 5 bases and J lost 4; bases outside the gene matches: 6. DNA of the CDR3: TGTGCCAGCAGTCTCGCAGGGGGCGTCTATGGCTACACCTTC. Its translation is CASSLAGGVYGYTF.

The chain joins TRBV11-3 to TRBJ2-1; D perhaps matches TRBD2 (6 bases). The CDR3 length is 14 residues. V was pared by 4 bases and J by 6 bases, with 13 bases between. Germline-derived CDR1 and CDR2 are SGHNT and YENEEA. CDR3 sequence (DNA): TGTGCCAGCAGCTCCTGGGAGGTTGCCAATGAGCAGTTCTTC. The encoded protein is CASSSWEVANEQFF.

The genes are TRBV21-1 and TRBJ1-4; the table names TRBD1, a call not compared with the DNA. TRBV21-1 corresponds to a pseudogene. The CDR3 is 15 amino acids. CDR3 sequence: CASSKAQGRWEKLFF. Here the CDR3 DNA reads TGTGCCAGCAGCAAAGCCCAGGGGCGTTGGGAAAAACTGTTTTTT.

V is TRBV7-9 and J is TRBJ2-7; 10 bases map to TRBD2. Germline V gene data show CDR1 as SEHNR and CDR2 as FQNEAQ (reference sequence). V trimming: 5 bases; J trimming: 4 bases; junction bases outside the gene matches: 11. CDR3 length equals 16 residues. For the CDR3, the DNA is TGTGCCAGCAGCCGTAGGGACAGCGGGAGGGGTTACGAGCAGTACTTC. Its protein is CASSRRDSGRGYEQYF.

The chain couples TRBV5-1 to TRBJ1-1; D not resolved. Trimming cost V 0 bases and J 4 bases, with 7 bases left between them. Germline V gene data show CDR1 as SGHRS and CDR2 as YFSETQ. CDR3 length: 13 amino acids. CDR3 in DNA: TGCGCCAGCAGCTTGGATCCGGGCACTGAAGCTTTCTTT. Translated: CASSLDPGTEAFF.